A selection of T cell receptor beta chains follows, all from one sample in a study of human T cells and chemical hapten exposure. TCRdb called the RACE reads again in MiXCR, with one record for every CDR3 protein. Of some 190,000 distinct CDR3 sequences detected, approximately 20% appear once; the ten largest clones hold about 6.7%. Sample: whole blood, taken in connection with sensitization to the hapten diphenylcyclopropenone (DPC). Source of these receptors: a woman aged 45-65 years with alopecia areata. Some clones in this sample may be carry-over from other donors' samples. The CDR3 runs from the conserved cysteine through the conserved F or W. A D gene is named only where the DNA matches it firmly. Size values are once, few and many counts, or a class for expanded clones, and some rows have none.

abundance	v_gene	d_gene	j_gene	CDR3aa	CDR3nt
many	TRBV6-1	-	TRBJ1-5	CASSEWGASNQPQHF	TGTGCCAGCAGTGAATGGGGAGCGAGCAATCAGCCCCAGCATTTT
few	TRBV27	-	TRBJ1-5	CASRRTAGDVQPQHF	TGTGCCAGCAGGCGGACAGCCGGCGATGTGCAGCCCCAGCATTTT
few	TRBV7-3	-	TRBJ1-1	CASSLSPGNTEAFF	TGTGCCAGCAGCTTAAGTCCAGGGAACACTGAAGCTTTCTTT
-	TRBV7-2	-	TRBJ2-7	CASSLRSFSYEQYF	TGTGCCAGCAGCTTACGGTCCTTCTCCTACGAGCAGTACTTC
many	TRBV2	TRBD1	TRBJ1-4	CASSLDRGDEKLFF	TGTGCCAGCAGTCTGGACAGGGGGGACGAAAAACTGTTTTTT
few	TRBV29-1	TRBD1	TRBJ1-5	CSAATGLGNQPQHF	TGCAGCGCCGCGACAGGGCTTGGGAATCAGCCCCAGCATTTT
few	TRBV2	TRBD2	TRBJ2-1	CASSELAGVRYRNEQFF	TGTGCCAGCAGTGAACTAGCGGGAGTACGGTACCGGAATGAGCAGTTCTTC
-	TRBV18	-	TRBJ1-4	CASSPLRDNEKLFF	TGTGCCAGCTCACCATTGCGGGATAATGAAAAACTGTTTTTT
-	TRBV6-5	-	TRBJ2-1	CATNGPRFHDEQFF	TGTGCCACTAATGGCCCCAGGTTCCACGATGAGCAGTTCTTC
-	TRBV5-1	-	TRBJ1-1	CASSFSRQNTEAFF	TGCGCCAGCAGCTTTTCCAGACAGAACACTGAAGCTTTCTTT
once	TRBV18	TRBD2	TRBJ2-7	CASSGDYGQYF	TGTGCCAGCTCAGGGGACTACGGGCAGTACTTC
-	TRBV7-2	-	TRBJ1-6	CASSFQGGNSPLHF	TGTGCCAGCAGCTTCCAGGGTGGCAATTCACCCCTCCACTTT
-	TRBV20-1	TRBD2	TRBJ2-2	CSANLPGLAGYGELFF	TGCAGTGCTAATCTACCGGGACTAGCGGGATACGGGGAGCTGTTTTTT
-	TRBV11-2	TRBD2	TRBJ2-7	CASSGLVSYEQYF	TGTGCCAGCAGTGGACTAGTCTCCTACGAGCAGTACTTC
many	TRBV29-1	-	TRBJ1-1	CSVVVLNTEAFF	TGCAGCGTTGTGGTCCTGAACACTGAAGCTTTCTTT
few	TRBV18	-	TRBJ2-3	CASSPRGGGTDTQYF	TGTGCCAGCTCACCACGGGGCGGTGGCACAGATACGCAGTATTTT
few	TRBV7-9	-	TRBJ1-2	CASSLVAGPNYGYTF	TGTGCCAGCAGCTTAGTGGCAGGACCGAACTATGGCTACACCTTC